The T cell receptor (beta chain) under discussion was sequenced for a study of blood T cell repertoires in COVID-19. Germline V gene lookup returns CDR1 SGHKS and CDR2 YYEKEE (reference sequence). This CDR3 is built from 14 residues. The trim removed 4 bases at V and 6 bases at J, leaving 3 bases unmatched. Some clones are missing from TCRdb's copy, which holds only in-frame ones; the method was immunoSEQ multiplex PCR. The profile shows about 150,000 clones, approximately 90% of them singletons. The chain is built from TRBV5-5 and TRBJ2-1, with 11 bases aligning to TRBD1. Sequencing was performed on PBMCs or T cells enriched from blood (not recorded which). The receptor was derived from a woman aged 50 to 60 who had recovered from COVID-19. CDR3 amino acids: CASSPGQGGNEQFF. CDR3 bases: TGTGCCAGCAGCCCGGGACAGGGGGGCAATGAGCAGTTCTTC.